This entry describes one T cell receptor beta chain. Its antigen is still unknown. The PCR made use of 60 Vbeta and 13 Jbeta primers. Method: immunoSEQ multiplex PCR; TCRdb's copy keeps in-frame clones and lacks some. This sample has some 88,000 clones, with under 80% found just once. The CDR3 has 19 residues. The V gene end was trimmed by 2 bases and the J gene end by 0 bases; junction bases not matched to a gene: 11. In germline, CDR1 is SGHVS, CDR2 FQNEAQ. This sample is part of a study of cytomegalovirus exposure and HLA in healthy donors. Overall study findings and caveats: At a 0.05 false discovery rate, a later analysis found 16,951 TCR beta sequences to be associated with HLA alleles.

The clonotype originates from a woman aged 30 to 39 in good health and CMV-seronegative. Specimen: PBMCs. V is TRBV7-8 and J is TRBJ2-1; 9 bases line up with TRBD2. CDR3 residues: CASSLRGGLAASSYNEQFF. DNA for the CDR3: TGTGCCAGCAGCTTAAGGGGGGGACTAGCTGCAAGCTCCTACAATGAGCAGTTCTTC.